The clone carrying this T cell receptor (beta chain) was seen at least ten times. The target antigen is unknown. Genomic DNA, serving as template, underwent TCR beta VDJ and CDR3 profiling. TCRdb called the reads again in MiXCR, with one record for every CDR3 protein. The sample yields about 70,000 distinct CDR3 sequences, roughly 50% seen once. This specimen comes from a study of CD8+CD57+ T cells in acquired aplastic anemia. At the level of the study: Sorted cells (CD4+ and CD8+) yielded DNA amounts that averaged around 3.5 ug.

Findings and caveats of the study: It was found that more than 25 CD8+ CDR3 sequences were shared between patients and controls. For CD8+ Simpson's diversity, patients and controls showed no significant difference.

The sample comprised sorted CD4+, CD8+, or CD8+CD57+ T cells (not recorded which) from PBMCs. The source of this sequence is a human donor in good health, serving as a control.

CDR3: CASSLPGQGDNEQFF. The DNA of the CDR3 is TGTGCCAGCAGCTTGCCGGGACAGGGTGACAATGAGCAGTTCTTC. This chain links TRBV7-9 with TRBJ2-1, with 9 bases matching TRBD1. CDR3 length: 15 amino acids. With V trimmed by 3 bases and J by 5 bases, 5 bases remained unmatched. The germline V gene encodes CDR1 SEHNR and CDR2 FQNEAQ (reference sequence).